This TCR beta chain was profiled in a study of tumor-infiltrating lymphocytes in localized non-small cell lung cancer. For the study at large: Several tumor histologies, both smoking statuses, and some post-neoadjuvant chemotherapy samples were included.

Measured with immunoSEQ multiplex PCR; TCRdb has only the in-frame clones, and not every one. This table holds about 24,000 clones, roughly two thirds found once. V lost 7 bases and J lost 2, with 11 bases in between. The CDR3 length is 13 residues. Looked up from germline, CDR1 is MNHEY and CDR2 is SMNVEV (reference sequence). The chain is built from TRBV27 and TRBJ1-1; the D is unclear. The sample consisted of lung tumor tissue. The receptor was isolated from a human donor with non-small cell lung cancer. CDR3 residues: CASTTVGNTEAFF. DNA for the CDR3: TGTGCCAGCACTACGGTGGGAAACACTGAAGCTTTCTTT.